This entry features one T cell receptor beta chain sequence. Its target is unknown. Thyroid surgery was preceded by no treatment in any patient. Original data processing: The study built a papillary thyroid cancer distant-metastasis classifier from CDR3 differences across clinicopathological groups. TCRdb re-called the PCR reads through MiXCR. TCRdb's processing, not the authors' own work, is the source of the V and J calls. Of roughly 30,000 clones listed, roughly 15% are singletons. This sample was included in a study of metastatic and nonmetastatic thyroid tumors. In the study overall: The comparison covered peripheral blood and tumor or nodule tissue in malignant and benign thyroid patients.

CDR3 length: 19 amino acids. V shed 3 bases and J shed 4 bases, with 27 bases lying between them. Study-wide results and caveats: It was reportedly found that TCR beta diversity was significantly higher in malignant thyroid tumors than in benign nodules, a difference seen in both blood and tumor samples.

This receptor was taken from a female donor with papillary thyroid cancer or a benign thyroid nodule (not recorded which). Some clones in this sample may be carry-over from other donors' samples. Sequencing was carried out using blood. The genes are TRBV12-3 or TRBV12-4 and TRBJ1-2; TRBD1 is a possible D gene (5 bases). CDR3 residues: CASSLPPTGSAGLSYGYTF. The CDR3 region has the DNA TGTGCCAGCAGTTTGCCCCCCACCGGTAGCGCGGGGCTCTCCTATGGCTACACCTTC.